What follows describes a single T cell receptor (beta chain). Its cognate antigen is unknown. Within the sample, other DNA sequences also encode this same CDR3. These data originate in a study of beta chain features in type 1 diabetes. Study-wide results and caveats: Shorter TCRB CDR3s, moderately but significantly so, marked every one of the four CD4+ subsets in Type 1 diabetes patients. The study found fewer insertions and more deletions at VDJ junctions in type 1 diabetes patients. It was not settled here whether HLA type affects TCRB rearrangement. Comparison showed that naive, central memory and Treg TCRB repertoires appeared more similar among patients than among healthy donors.

CDR3 size: 15 residues. The V gene's germline CDR1 is SEHNR and CDR2 FQNEAQ (reference sequence). Unmatched junction bases numbered 9, after V lost 5 bases and J lost 6 bases. Post-sort purity exceeded 95% for all sorted populations. The investigators reverse transcribed all of the isolated RNA, so they sequenced expressed TCRB transcripts. Libraries were prepared by immunoSEQ multiplex PCR; TCRdb keeps only in-frame clonotypes and omits some of them. The data contain about 700,000 clones, 10% to 15% of them singletons. The receptor was derived from a man aged 18 to 30 with type 1 diabetes. The specimen was naive CD4+ T cells from blood. The chain is built from TRBV7-9 and TRBJ1-5, with 8 bases that match TRBD1. The CDR3 coding sequence is TGTGCCAGCAGCCTGGCCGGACAGGGAGGTCAGCCCCAGCATTTT. This codes for CASSLAGQGGQPQHF.